The clone carrying this TCR beta chain was seen many times. TCRdb re-called the 5' RACE reads with MiXCR, one entry per CDR3 protein. This table holds 250,000 to 400,000 distinct CDR3 sequences, around 10% found once. This record belongs to a study of CD8 T cells in ankylosing spondylitis. Trimming left V 7 bases short and J 5 bases short, with 7 bases between. This CDR3 has 11 residues. This sequence originates from a female donor with ankylosing spondylitis or in good health (not recorded which). The source material was blood, either unsorted or a sorted T cell fraction (not recorded which). The V call is TRBV12-3 or TRBV12-4, the J call TRBJ2-3; D is uncertain. This CDR3 reads CASTLKDTQYF. CDR3 nucleotides: TGTGCCAGCACCCTAAAAGATACGCAGTATTTT.